These 5 T cell receptor beta chains originate from one sample sequenced in a study of PD-L1 blockade in urothelial cancer. Assay used: immunoSEQ multiplex PCR; TCRdb lists only in-frame clones, some missing. The sample comprises fewer than 85,000 clones, around 83% of which are singletons, and roughly 8.3% rests with the top ten. Indicated time point: pretreatment peripheral blood. The input for sequencing was PBMCs, taken around atezolizumab (anti-PD-L1) treatment. The source is an older woman with urothelial cancer.

V usage is TRBV30 and J usage is TRBJ2-5; D may be TRBD2 (5 bases). Deletions cut 1 base from V and 3 bases from J, with 12 bases between. This CDR3 comprises 14 residues. The germline CDR1 and CDR2 sequences are GTSNPN and SVGIG (reference sequence). CDR3 coding DNA: TGTGCCTGGAGTGGGGGTCGAGGGAAAGAGACCCAGTACTTC. This encodes CAWSGGRGKETQYF.

The chain is built from TRBV6-5 and TRBJ1-1; D gene unclear. The V and J ends lost 2 bases and 4 bases respectively, with 8 bases between them. The CDR3 length is 13 residues. The germline CDR1 and CDR2 sequences are MNHEY and SVGAGI. The CDR3 DNA sequence: TGTGCCAGCAGTTACGGGTGGGCCACTGAAGCTTTCTTT. It codes for CASSYGWATEAFF.

The chain employs TRBV19 and TRBJ2-1; possibly TRBD2 for D (7 bases). V lost 6 bases to trimming and J lost 6 bases, with 21 bases between them. The CDR3 runs to 16 residues. From germline, CDR1 is LNHDA and CDR2 SQIVND (reference sequence). CDR3 DNA: TGTGCCAGTAGCGTGACTAGCCGGGGGCTGAGCAATGAGCAGTTCTTC. This encodes CASSVTSRGLSNEQFF.

This clone has more than one count but fewer than ten. The chain uses TRBV29-1 and TRBJ2-7; 9 nucleotides match TRBD2. The V and J ends lost 4 bases and 2 bases, in that order; junction bases with no gene match: 3. CDR1 is SQVTM and CDR2 is ANQGSEA in the germline V gene. The CDR3 extends over 13 amino acids. The chain's CDR3 is CSVGASGAYEQYF. The CDR3 nucleotides are TGCAGCGTTGGGGCTAGCGGGGCCTACGAGCAGTACTTC.

This rearrangement joins TRBV7-9 to TRBJ2-7, with a weak D call TRBD2 (6 bases). The CDR3 spans 13 residues. Germline CDR1 and CDR2: SEHNR and FQNEAQ (reference sequence). V lost 3 bases to trimming and J lost 5 bases, with 11 bases between them. The CDR3 region has the DNA TGTGCCAGCAGCTTGGCAGGGAGGCACGAGCAGTACTTC. Translation: CASSLAGRHEQYF.